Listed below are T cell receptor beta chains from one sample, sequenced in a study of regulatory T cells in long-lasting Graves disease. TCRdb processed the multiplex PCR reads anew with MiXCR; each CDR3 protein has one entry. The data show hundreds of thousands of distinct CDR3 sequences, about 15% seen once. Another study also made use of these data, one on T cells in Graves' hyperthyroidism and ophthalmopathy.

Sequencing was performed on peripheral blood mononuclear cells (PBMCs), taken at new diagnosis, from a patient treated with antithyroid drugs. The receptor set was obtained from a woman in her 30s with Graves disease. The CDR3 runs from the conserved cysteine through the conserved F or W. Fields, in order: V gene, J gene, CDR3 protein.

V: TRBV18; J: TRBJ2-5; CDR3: CASSPGVQETQYF
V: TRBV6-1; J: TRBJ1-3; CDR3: CASRNDGDSGNTIYF
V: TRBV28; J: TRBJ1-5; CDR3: CASRRTRRGNQPQHF
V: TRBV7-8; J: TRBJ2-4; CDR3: CASSFSSGAKNIQYF
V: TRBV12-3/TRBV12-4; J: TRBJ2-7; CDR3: CASRSGPSFSYEQYF
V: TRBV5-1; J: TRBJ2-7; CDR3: CASSLVGINEQYF
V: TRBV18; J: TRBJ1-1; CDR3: CASSLGEGNTEAFF
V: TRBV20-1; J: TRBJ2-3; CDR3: CSVRGLEDTQYF
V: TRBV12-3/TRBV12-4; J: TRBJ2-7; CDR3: CASWKGQGHEQYF
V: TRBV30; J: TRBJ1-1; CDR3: CAWRWTGVSEAFF
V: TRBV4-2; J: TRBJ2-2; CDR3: CASSQEKGGREVGELFF
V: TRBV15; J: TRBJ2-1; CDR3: CATSRLAKGTNEQFF
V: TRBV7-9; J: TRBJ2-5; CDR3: CASSFRLAGGRGETQYF
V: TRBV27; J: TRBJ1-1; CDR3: CASSLYGTGGRGAFF
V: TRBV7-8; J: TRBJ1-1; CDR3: CASSFYRVMNTEAFF
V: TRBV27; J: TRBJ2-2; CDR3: CASSLSPGFNTGELFF
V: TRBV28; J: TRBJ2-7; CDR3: CASSLSGRREQYF
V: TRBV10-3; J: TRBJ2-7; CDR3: CAISVSGGSGSYEQYF
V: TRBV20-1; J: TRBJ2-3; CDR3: CSVGGPTDTQYF
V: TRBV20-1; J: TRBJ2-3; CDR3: CSAPEANTQYF
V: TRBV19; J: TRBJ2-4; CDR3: CASNQDRGLNIQYF
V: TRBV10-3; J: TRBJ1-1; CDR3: CAISEVPVLNTEAFF
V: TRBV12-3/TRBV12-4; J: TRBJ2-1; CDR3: CASRGPRTWQVEQFF
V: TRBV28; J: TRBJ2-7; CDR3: CASATGGSREQYF
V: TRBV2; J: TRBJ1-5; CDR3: CASSAGTNPSNQPQHF
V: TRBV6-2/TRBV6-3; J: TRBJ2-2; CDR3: CASWITRGNTGELFF
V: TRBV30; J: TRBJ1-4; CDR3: CAWSVPAVRVKLFF
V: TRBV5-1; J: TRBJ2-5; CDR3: CASSLNGINQETQYF
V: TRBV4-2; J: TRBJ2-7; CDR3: CASSQAGQGASRF
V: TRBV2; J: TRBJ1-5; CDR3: CASTRMYSNQPQHF
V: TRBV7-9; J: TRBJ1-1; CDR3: CASSLGGETEAFF
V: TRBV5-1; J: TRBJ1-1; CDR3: CASSYGTGGVEAFF
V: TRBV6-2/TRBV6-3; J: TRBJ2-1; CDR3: CASSEETSGNEQFF
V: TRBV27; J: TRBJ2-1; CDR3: CASSLWSLADYNEQFF
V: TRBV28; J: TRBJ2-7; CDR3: CASSLTGGIYEQYF
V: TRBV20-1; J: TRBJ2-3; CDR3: CSAIYTDTQYF
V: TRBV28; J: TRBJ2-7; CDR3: CASSKGQDASYEQYF
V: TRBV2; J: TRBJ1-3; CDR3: CASGGDRVNSGNTIYF
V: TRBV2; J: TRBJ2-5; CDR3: CASSFGQDVGQYF
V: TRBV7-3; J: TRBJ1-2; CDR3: CASSLTGDSTYGYTF
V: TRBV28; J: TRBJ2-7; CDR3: CASRRPSSYEQYF
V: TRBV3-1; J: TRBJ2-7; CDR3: CAASFGSRYEQYF
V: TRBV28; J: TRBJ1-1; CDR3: CGTRPLTEAFF
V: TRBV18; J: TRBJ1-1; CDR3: CASSLGSGPEAFF
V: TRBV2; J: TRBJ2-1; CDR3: CASTERVNYNEQFF
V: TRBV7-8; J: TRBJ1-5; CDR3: CASSAYKGDQPQHF
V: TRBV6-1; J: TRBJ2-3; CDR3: CASERYPGTDTQYF
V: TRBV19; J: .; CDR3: CASSLGGTEQYF
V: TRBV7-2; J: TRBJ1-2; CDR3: CASSLDRSGYTF